This TCR beta chain was recorded in a study of shared T cell receptors in the human thymus. The repertoire was sequenced with immunoSEQ multiplex PCR; TCRdb's copy has only in-frame clones and lacks some. The table records roughly 550,000 clones, around 78% of them present only once. Germline CDR1 SGHNT, CDR2 YYREEE (reference sequence). Deletions cut 1 base from V and 4 bases from J, with 7 bases between. The CDR3 contains 13 residues. These data were likewise used in another study, on human thymus T cells. That work contributes: Thymus was obtained from resections taken during corrective heart surgery. Related research reported highly overlapping thymic repertoires among unrelated individuals.

V and J are TRBV5-4 and TRBJ2-3, with D unresolved. This receptor was obtained from a boy younger than two with a congenital heart defect. Sequencing was done on a sample of thymocytes. The CDR3 DNA reads TGTGCCAGCAGCTTGTTCCTCGCAGATACGCAGTATTTT. Translation gives CASSLFLADTQYF.